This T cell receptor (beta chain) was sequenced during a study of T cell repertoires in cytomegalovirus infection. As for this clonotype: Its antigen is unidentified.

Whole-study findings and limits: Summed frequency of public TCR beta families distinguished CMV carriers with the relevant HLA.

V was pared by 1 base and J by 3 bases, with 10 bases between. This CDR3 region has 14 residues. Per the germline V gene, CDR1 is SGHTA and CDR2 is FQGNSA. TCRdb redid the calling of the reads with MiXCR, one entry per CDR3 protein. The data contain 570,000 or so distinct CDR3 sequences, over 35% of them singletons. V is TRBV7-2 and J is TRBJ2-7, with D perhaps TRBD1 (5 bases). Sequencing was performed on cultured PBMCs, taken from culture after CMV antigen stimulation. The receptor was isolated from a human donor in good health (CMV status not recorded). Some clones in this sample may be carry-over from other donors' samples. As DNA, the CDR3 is TGTGCCAGCAGCTTAGTGGGGCTGGGCTACGAGCAGTACTTC. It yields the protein CASSLVGLGYEQYF. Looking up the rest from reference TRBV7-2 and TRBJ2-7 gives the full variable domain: GAGVSQSPSNKVTEKGKDVELRCDPISGHTALYWYRQSLGQGLEFLIYFQGNSAPDKSGLPSDRFSAERTGGSVSTLTIQRTQQEDSAVYLCASSLVGLGYEQYFGPGTRLTVT.